These 26 T cell receptor beta chains came from one sample sequenced in a study of shared clonotypes between healthy human individuals. TCRdb keeps only in-frame clones here, not all; method: immunoSEQ multiplex PCR. Counted here are around 980,000 clones, around 78% occurring once; the ten biggest clones make up roughly 0.62%. Sequences were obtained from memory CD4+ T cells from PBMCs. Subset indicated: CD45RA-negative fraction. The receptors come from a man between 18 and 29 years old in good health. Some clones in this sample may be carry-over from other donors' samples.

This sequence joins TRBV10-3 and TRBJ2-1, with D tentatively TRBD2 (6 bases). CDR3 length: 14 amino acids. CDR1 and CDR2 (germline): ENHRY, SYGVKD. V lost 6 bases and J lost 4, with 13 bases in between. CDR3 protein: CAISPMGGYNEQFF. The CDR3 coding sequence is TGTGCCATCAGCCCTATGGGGGGATACAATGAGCAGTTCTTC.

This clone was recorded only once. V usage is TRBV18 and J usage is TRBJ2-7; either TRBD1 or TRBD2 may supply D (7 bases each). Germline values: CDR1 KGHSH, CDR2 LQKENI. The CDR3 spans 13 residues. The ends were cut back, 8 bases at V and 5 bases at J, with 16 bases in the middle. This chain's CDR3 is CASGQGGTHEQYF. Written as DNA, the CDR3 is TGTGCCAGCGGCCAGGGGGGGACGCACGAGCAGTACTTC.

The chain has TRBV7-2 and TRBJ1-2; D is possibly TRBD1 (6 bases). V was shortened by 5 bases and J by 8 bases, with 15 bases between the two germline ends. From germline, CDR1 is SGHTA and CDR2 FQGNSA. The length of the CDR3 is 13 residues. CDR3 nucleotide sequence: TGTGCCAGCAGCCCCGACAGGCACCCGGGCTACACCTTC. Translating it yields CASSPDRHPGYTF.

The CDR3 DNA is TGTGCCAGCAGTGAAGCAGGGGGGGCCATGAACACTGAAGCTTTCTTT. Amino acid sequence: CASSEAGGAMNTEAFF. The rearrangement uses TRBV2 and TRBJ1-1, with D maybe TRBD1 (6 bases). CDR1 SNHLY and CDR2 FYNNEI come from the germline V gene. The CDR3 covers 16 residues. Trimming took off 0 bases at V and 0 bases at J, with 11 bases between the two ends.

V gene TRBV27 combines with J gene TRBJ2-7; D possibly matches TRBD1 or TRBD2 (7 bases each). Per the germline V gene, CDR1 is MNHEY and CDR2 is SMNVEV (reference sequence). The CDR3 sequence is 16 residues long. The V and J ends lost 2 bases and 2 bases respectively, with 16 bases between them. CDR3 nucleotides: TGTGCCAGCAGTTTAAGTTGGGCAGGGGGGGCCTACGAGCAGTACTTC. Translation gives CASSLSWAGGAYEQYF.

The genes are TRBV10-3 and TRBJ2-2; 10 nucleotides align to TRBD1. The CDR3 runs to 15 residues. From germline, CDR1 is ENHRY and CDR2 SYGVKD. The V segment lost 6 bases and the J segment 2 bases; nucleotides outside the gene matches: 3. The CDR3 sequence is CAIRRQGANTGELFF. The CDR3 DNA reads TGTGCCATCAGGAGACAGGGGGCAAACACCGGGGAGCTGTTTTTT.

The chain carries TRBV11-2 and TRBJ2-5; tentatively, D is TRBD2 (6 bases). The CDR3 is made up of 14 amino acids. Trimming shortened V by 5 bases and J by 5 bases, and 15 bases separated the two germline ends. Germline loops: CDR1 SGHAT, CDR2 FQNNGV. The CDR3: CASSPRTGRETQYF. CDR3 DNA: TGTGCCAGCAGCCCCCGGACGGGGAGGGAGACCCAGTACTTC.

This clone was seen a single time. The gene calls are TRBV2 and TRBJ2-3, with 7 bases fitting TRBD1. CDR3 length: 15 residues. CDR1 and CDR2 from the germline V gene are SNHLY and FYNNEI. Germline trimming cut 2 bases from V and 9 bases from J; bases unmatched to any gene: 11. CDR3 amino acids: CASSEYPPETGTQYF. The CDR3, as DNA: TGTGCCAGCAGTGAATATCCTCCCGAGACAGGGACGCAGTATTTT.

V is TRBV28 and J is TRBJ1-2, with 9 bases fitting TRBD1. Germline CDR1 MDHEN, CDR2 SYDVKM. There are 18 residues in the CDR3. Trimming took 2 bases from V and 1 from J; bases not matched to a gene: 11. The CDR3: CASSLAGQGRPLNYGYTF. The DNA for the CDR3 is TGTGCCAGCAGTTTAGCGGGACAGGGTCGCCCACTTAACTATGGCTACACCTTC.

V is TRBV10-2 and J is TRBJ2-3; TRBD2 matches at 8 bases. Germline CDR1 reads WSHSY; CDR2 reads SAAADI. V lost 5 bases, J lost 2 bases, and 6 bases stayed unmatched. The CDR3 covers 15 residues. The CDR3 spells CASSPGGPATDTQYF. The DNA for the CDR3 is TGCGCCAGCAGTCCGGGAGGGCCTGCCACAGATACGCAGTATTTT.

The count of this clone is one. The V gene is TRBV7-6, the J gene TRBJ1-4; 9 bases map to TRBD1. After removal of 4 bases from V and 7 bases from J, the junction contained 4 bases not matched to a gene. Germline-derived CDR1 and CDR2 are SGHVS and FNYEAQ. This CDR3 is built from 14 residues. CDR3 nucleotide sequence: TGTGCCAGCAGCTCCGGGACAGGGAGTGAAAAACTGTTTTTT. Protein product: CASSSGTGSEKLFF.

The rearrangement links TRBV27 to TRBJ2-2, with 7 positions matching TRBD2. Unmatched junction bases numbered 11, after V lost 3 bases and J lost 7 bases. The CDR3 runs 16 residues. Germline CDR1 MNHEY, CDR2 SMNVEV (reference sequence). This CDR3 reads CASSLLGGRSVGELFF. CDR3 nucleotides: TGTGCCAGCAGTTTGTTGGGAGGGAGATCTGTCGGGGAGCTGTTTTTT.

This clone appeared a single time. The chain combines TRBV19 with TRBJ1-2; D is unresolved. V lost 1 base and J 0 bases, leaving 15 bases between the germline ends. The CDR3 is made up of 17 amino acids. Germline values: CDR1 LNHDA, CDR2 SQIVND (reference sequence). CDR3 sequence (DNA): TGTGCCAGTAGTATAGGTGGCAGCTGGGTCGCTAACTATGGCTACACCTTC. Translating it yields CASSIGGSWVANYGYTF.

As to this clone: At one boundary the junction diverges from the germline segment, which might be a read error. Other DNA sequences within the sample encode an identical CDR3. This rearrangement joins TRBV30 to TRBJ1-1, with 7 nucleotides matching TRBD1. This CDR3 is built from 12 residues. The germline gives CDR1 GTSNPN, CDR2 SVGIG (reference sequence). CDR3 residues: CAWGGGGTEAFF. In DNA form, the CDR3 reads TGTGCCTGGGGGGGAGGGGGCACTGAGGCTTTCTTT.

The chain employs TRBV29-1 and TRBJ1-2; unclear D gene. CDR3 length equals 13 residues. Trimming stripped 7 bases from V and 8 bases from J, with 20 bases between. CDR1 is SQVTM, CDR2 ANQGSEA, per germline. The CDR3 loop is CSAIRQTRGGYTF. Here the CDR3 DNA reads TGCAGCGCGATTCGGCAGACCCGGGGAGGCTACACCTTC.

Concerning this clone: Compared with germline, one end of the junction differs, possibly owing to a read error. The rearrangement uses TRBV2 and TRBJ2-1; TRBD2 matches 10 bases. The CDR3 totals 14 residues. In germline, CDR1 is SNHLY, CDR2 FYNNEI. In nucleotides, the CDR3 is TGTGCCAGCAGTCAAGCGGGAGGGTACAATGAGCAGTTCTTC. This gives the protein CASSQAGGYNEQFF.

This sequence joins TRBV6-1 and TRBJ2-1, with D maybe TRBD1 (6 bases). The CDR3 has 13 residues. Germline values: CDR1 MNHNS, CDR2 SASEGT. The V end lost 3 bases, the J end lost 10 bases, and 13 bases lay between the germline ends. The CDR3 protein is CASSEEWGLEQFF. The CDR3 DNA is TGTGCCAGCAGTGAGGAGTGGGGGCTGGAGCAGTTCTTC.

The chain combines TRBV4-3 with TRBJ1-2, with D possibly TRBD1 on 5 matching bases. Germline lookup yields CDR1 LGHNA and CDR2 YSLEER. The CDR3 totals 13 residues. V lost 2 bases and J lost 8, with 12 bases in between. CDR3 nucleotide sequence: TGCGCCAGCAGCCAATCTCCGGGGGGAGGCTACACCTTC. Amino acids: CASSQSPGGGYTF.

The chain combines TRBV5-1 with TRBJ2-3; D ambiguous. This CDR3 is built from 15 residues. The germline V and J ends were trimmed by 4 bases and 2 bases, with 14 bases remaining between them. Germline CDR1 reads SGHRS; CDR2 reads YFSETQ. The CDR3 is CASSPTATVTDTQYF. In DNA, the CDR3 is TGCGCCAGCAGCCCAACCGCGACGGTCACAGATACGCAGTATTTT.

This chain links TRBV19 with TRBJ2-1; TRBD2 agrees at 7 bases. The length of the CDR3 is 15 residues. The germline gives CDR1 LNHDA, CDR2 SQIVND (reference sequence). The J segment lost 1 base and the V segment lost 6 bases, leaving 6 bases of the junction unmatched. The CDR3: CASREAGISYNEQFF. The CDR3 nucleotides read TGTGCCAGTAGGGAAGCGGGAATTTCCTACAATGAGCAGTTCTTC.

V and J are TRBV28 and TRBJ1-2; possibly TRBD1 for D (5 bases). The V gene's germline CDR1 is MDHEN and CDR2 SYDVKM. The CDR3 has 16 amino acids. V lost 7 bases to trimming and J lost 2 bases, with 20 bases between them. CDR3 DNA: TGTGCCAGCACCCCGGCCTCAGGGCGGTCAAACTATGGCTACACCTTC. Protein: CASTPASGRSNYGYTF.

Note on this clone: One end of the junction varies from germline; a read error may be responsible. The chain links TRBV10-3 to TRBJ1-1; 7 nucleotides line up with TRBD1. Germline V CDR1 and CDR2: ENHRY, SYGVKD. This CDR3 region has 14 residues. CDR3 sequence reads: CAISKDRDRTDAFF. For the CDR3, the DNA is TGTGCCATCAGTAAAGACAGGGACCGAACTGATGCTTTCTTT.

The chain recombines TRBV21-1 with TRBJ2-5; no check of the table's D call, TRBD2, against the DNA was made. TRBV21-1 is termed a pseudogene. This CDR3 is 15 amino acids long. CDR3 protein: CASSKGGLQFLPQYF. CDR3 DNA sequence: TGTGCCAGCAGCAAAGGGGGACTCCAGTTTTTGCCCCAGTACTTC.

The V gene is TRBV5-4, the J gene TRBJ1-2, with 10 bases aligning to TRBD1. V gave up 3 bases and J gave up 8 bases; unmatched junction bases: 4. Germline loops: CDR1 SGHNT, CDR2 YYREEE (reference sequence). The CDR3 is 13 residues long. In DNA, the CDR3 is TGTGCCAGCAGCTGGGGACAGGGGAGGGGCTACACCTTC. It yields the protein CASSWGQGRGYTF.

This chain connects TRBV18 to TRBJ2-6, with D maybe TRBD1 (7 bases). V lost 4 bases, J lost 0 bases, and 13 bases lay in between. CDR3 size: 17 residues. Looked up from germline, CDR1 is KGHSH and CDR2 is LQKENI. The CDR3: CASSQSRGASGANVLTF. In nucleotides, the CDR3 is TGTGCCAGCTCACAGAGCAGGGGGGCCTCTGGGGCCAACGTCCTGACTTTC.

A note on this clone: Lacking the conserved final phenylalanine or tryptophan, this CDR3 likely reflects a read error. The limits of the CDR3 on the DNA are not certain, so only TCRdb's listed CDR3 is given. The chain combines TRBV30 with TRBJ1-3; the listed D gene, TRBD1, was not tested against the DNA. Including both end residues, the CDR3 is 9 amino acids long. Germline loops: CDR1 GTSNPN, CDR2 SVGIG (reference sequence). The CDR3 is CACPVRDTR.